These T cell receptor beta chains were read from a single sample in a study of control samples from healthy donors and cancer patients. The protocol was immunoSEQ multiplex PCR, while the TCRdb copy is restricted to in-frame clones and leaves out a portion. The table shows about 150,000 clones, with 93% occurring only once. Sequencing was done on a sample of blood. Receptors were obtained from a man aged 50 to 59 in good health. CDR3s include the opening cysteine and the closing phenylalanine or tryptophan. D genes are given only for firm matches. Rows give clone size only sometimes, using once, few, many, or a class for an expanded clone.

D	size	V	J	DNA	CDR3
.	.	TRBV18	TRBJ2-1	TGTGCCAGCTCAAGGGTACCCCAGGGAGAGACCTACAATGAGCAGTTCTTC	CASSRVPQGETYNEQFF
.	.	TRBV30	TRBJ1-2	TGTGCCTGGATTATCAATAGTCGGCTAAACTATGGCTACACCTTC	CAWIINSRLNYGYTF
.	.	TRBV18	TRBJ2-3	TGTGCCAGCTCACCTTTTGGGGCGGAGGGCACAGATACGCAGTATTTT	CASSPFGAEGTDTQYF
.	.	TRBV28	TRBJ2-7	TGTGCCAGCGGAAGGACCGCAGGGGATTTTAACTACGAGCAGTACTTC	CASGRTAGDFNYEQYF
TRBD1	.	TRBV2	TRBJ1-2	TGTGCCAGCACTAACAGGGGGCCCACTTTCACCTTC	CASTNRGPTFTF
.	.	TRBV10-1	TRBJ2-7	TGCGCCAGCAGTGAGCGAGAGGGACGGTACGAGCAGTACTTC	CASSEREGRYEQYF
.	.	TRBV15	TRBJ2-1	TGTGCCACCAGCAGAGTAGGACAGGAGCAGTTCTTC	CATSRVGQEQFF
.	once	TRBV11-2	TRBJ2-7	TGTGCCAGCAGCTTTCCAGGAACCGAGCAGTACTTC	CASSFPGTEQYF
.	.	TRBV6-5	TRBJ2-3	TGTGCCAGCAGTAGGGTGGTGTTTGGCACAGATACGCAGTATTTT	CASSRVVFGTDTQYF
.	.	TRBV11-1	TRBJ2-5	TGTGCCAGCAGCTCTAGAATAGGCGCTGAGACCCAGTACTTC	CASSSRIGAETQYF
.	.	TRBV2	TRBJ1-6	TGTGCCAGTCGACAGGAAAATTCACCCCTCCACTTT	CASRQENSPLHF
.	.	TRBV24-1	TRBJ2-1	TGTGCCACCAGTGGCGCGGGGTCCTACAATGAGCAGTTCTTC	CATSGAGSYNEQFF
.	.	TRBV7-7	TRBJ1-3	TGTGCTAGCAGCTCGGGCAGGGCCTCTGGAAACACCATATATTTT	CASSSGRASGNTIYF
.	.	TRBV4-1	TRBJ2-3	TGCGCCAGCAGCCAAGGAGGGCAGGCAGATACGCAGTATTTT	CASSQGGQADTQYF
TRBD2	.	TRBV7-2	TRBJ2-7	TGTGCCAGCAGCTTGACTAGCGGGAGGGTCGAGCAGTACTTC	CASSLTSGRVEQYF
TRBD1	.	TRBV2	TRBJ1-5	TGTGCCAGCAGTGAGTTACAGGGGAATCAGCCCCAGCATTTT	CASSELQGNQPQHF
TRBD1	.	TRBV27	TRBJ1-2	TGTGCCAGCACACGACAGGGGGCTCGGGGTCAGGGCTACACCTTC	CASTRQGARGQGYTF
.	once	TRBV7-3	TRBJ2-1	TGTGCCAGCAGCCCCGGGTACTCCTCCTACAATGAGCAGTTCTTC	CASSPGYSSYNEQFF
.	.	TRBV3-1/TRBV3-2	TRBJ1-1	TGTGCCAGCAGCCACAGACAGGCCTTGAACACTGAAGCTTTCTTT	CASSHRQALNTEAFF
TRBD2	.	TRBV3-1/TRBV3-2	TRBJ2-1	TGTGCCAGCACGCCTAGCGGGAGGGCCACCTACAATGAGCAGTTCTTC	CASTPSGRATYNEQFF
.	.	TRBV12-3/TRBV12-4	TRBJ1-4	TGTGCCAGCAGTTTGGGGGAGGTCACGGTGCTGTTTTTT	CASSLGEVTVLFF
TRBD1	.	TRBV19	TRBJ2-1	TGTGCCAGTAGTACCGGACAGGGGGTGAATGAGCAGTTCTTC	CASSTGQGVNEQFF